This entry describes one TCR beta chain. These data are taken from a study of blood T cell repertoires in COVID-19. Participants' reported clinical history set cohort assignment. Two negative PCRs, clearance, or symptom resolution were required of recovered Cohort 3 donors. Source study methods: For nucleated cells, counts were estimated from reference gene primer amplification. Clones were read by immunoSEQ multiplex PCR, and TCRdb kept only the in-frame ones, dropping some. V, J and clone size reflect that table, while D and trimming were determined from the DNA. The sample lists about 390,000 clones; around nine tenths were seen once. The receptor comes from a woman in her fifties or sixties who had recovered from COVID-19. The specimen was PBMCs or T cells enriched from blood (not recorded which).

CDR3 residues: CASSYQMRGGYEQYF. The CDR3 region has the DNA TGTGCCAGCAGTTACCAAATGCGGGGGGGGTACGAGCAGTACTTC. This chain links TRBV28 with TRBJ2-7, with 9 nucleotides matching TRBD2. Germline CDR1 reads MDHEN; CDR2 reads SYDVKM. V was clipped by 4 bases and J by 4 bases; unmatched bases: 8. CDR3 length equals 15 residues.